The 30 T cell receptor beta chains below were found in one sample sequenced in a study of blood T cell repertoires in COVID-19 (dated by TCRdb to the early 2020s). The library was made by the immunoSEQ multiplex PCR assay. The table was pulled from immuneACCESS by TCRdb, which kept in-frame rearrangements only. Such tables lose some clones; where checked, under half of the loss comes from unresolved V genes, and the rest has no known cause. Present in this sample are fewer than 90,000 clones, 75% to 90% of which were seen just once. Roughly 15% of the sample is held by the ten biggest clonotypes. Sequenced: peripheral blood. Every receptor here comes from a male donor with acute or convalescent COVID-19.

V and J are TRBV7-8 and TRBJ1-2; 7 bases align to TRBD1. The germline CDR1 and CDR2 sequences are SGHVS and FQNEAQ. The CDR3 totals 15 residues. V trimming: 2 bases; J trimming: 2 bases; junction bases outside the gene matches: 5. Here the CDR3 DNA reads TGTGCCAGCAGCTTAACGACAGGGACCAACTATGGCTACACCTTC. This sequence encodes CASSLTTGTNYGYTF.

This clone was counted once. The V and J genes are TRBV9 and TRBJ2-1; TRBD2 matches 16 bases. Unmatched junction bases numbered 13, after V lost 3 bases and J lost 7 bases. Germline V gene sequence: CDR1 SGDLS, CDR2 YYNGEE. The CDR3 sequence is 19 residues long. The CDR3 DNA is TGTGCCAGCAGCGCCCCTTTGGGACTAGCGGGGGGGCCGGGGAATGAGCAGTTCTTC. Encoded protein: CASSAPLGLAGGPGNEQFF.

The chain has TRBV19 and TRBJ2-1; possible D gene TRBD2, 7 bases. V lost 7 bases to trimming and J lost 9 bases, with 19 bases between them. CDR1 and CDR2 from the germline V gene are LNHDA and SQIVND (reference sequence). This CDR3 is 14 amino acids long. CDR3 protein: CASTSSRGAREQFF. The CDR3 DNA follows: TGTGCCAGTACTTCGTCCCGGGGGGCGCGTGAGCAGTTCTTC.

The chain has TRBV6-4 and TRBJ2-3; 10 bases are shared with TRBD2. In germline, CDR1 is MRHNA, CDR2 SNTAGT. The CDR3 has 18 residues. J lost 2 bases, V lost 6 bases, and 14 bases had no gene match. The CDR3: CASSPELAGGLNTDTQYF. CDR3 nucleotide sequence: TGTGCCAGCAGCCCGGAGTTAGCGGGGGGCCTCAACACAGATACGCAGTATTTT.

This chain joins TRBV6-4 and TRBJ1-1; D perhaps matches TRBD1 (6 bases). This CDR3 spans 14 amino acids. V lost 6 bases and J 6 bases, leaving 17 bases between the germline ends. Germline V gene data show CDR1 as MRHNA and CDR2 as SNTAGT. The CDR3 DNA sequence: TGTGCCAGCAGGGCCGGGGGGCCTGTCTCTGAAGCTTTCTTT. Translated: CASRAGGPVSEAFF.

The chain carries TRBV7-2 and TRBJ2-7; perhaps TRBD1 as D (5 bases). The V and J ends lost 4 bases and 6 bases respectively, with 13 bases between them. The germline V gene encodes CDR1 SGHTA and CDR2 FQGNSA. The CDR3 runs to 13 residues. The CDR3 nucleotides are TGTGCCAGCAGCTCCTCTGGGGCCGGCGAGCAGTACTTC. It translates to CASSSSGAGEQYF.

The rearrangement links TRBV19 to TRBJ1-1; 8 positions match TRBD1. Germline lookup yields CDR1 LNHDA and CDR2 SQIVND (reference sequence). After removal of 3 bases from V and 10 bases from J, the junction contained 7 bases not matched to a gene. The CDR3 runs to 13 residues. The CDR3 bases are TGTGCCAGTAGTATCCAAAGGACAGGGCGAGCTTTCTTT. It encodes CASSIQRTGRAFF.

V and J are TRBV30 and TRBJ1-1, with unresolved D. Germline values: CDR1 GTSNPN, CDR2 SVGIG (reference sequence). The germline V and J ends were trimmed by 3 bases and 1 base, with 12 bases remaining between them. This CDR3 is built from 14 residues. Written as DNA, the CDR3 is TGTGCCTGGAGACCAGGATTACGGAACACTGAAGCTTTCTTT. Protein sequence: CAWRPGLRNTEAFF.

V is TRBV18 and J is TRBJ2-5; 8 nucleotides match TRBD2. The germline V gene has CDR1 KGHSH and CDR2 LQKENI. J was trimmed by 1 base and V by 5 bases; bases with no gene match: 9. The CDR3 runs 16 residues. CDR3 amino acids: CASSGRAGAPQETQYF. In DNA, the CDR3 is TGTGCCAGCTCAGGGCGAGCGGGGGCCCCCCAAGAGACCCAGTACTTC.

The chain is built from TRBV4-2 and TRBJ2-3; 8 positions agree with TRBD2. V dropped 4 bases and J dropped 6; count of bases not matched to a gene: 12. This CDR3 region has 16 residues. The germline V gene encodes CDR1 LGHNA and CDR2 YNFKEQ. The chain's CDR3 is CASSRVIGGDPDTQYF. In DNA, the CDR3 is TGTGCCAGCAGCCGCGTTATCGGGGGGGACCCGGATACGCAGTATTTT.

This clone appeared a single time. The chain couples TRBV19 to TRBJ1-4; TRBD1 matches at 10 bases. Germline CDR1 is LNHDA and CDR2 is SQIVND (reference sequence). With 6 bases clipped from V and 7 bases from J, the junction kept 8 bases outside the gene matches. The CDR3 is made up of 15 amino acids. This chain's CDR3 is CASRPTGGEVEKLFF. The CDR3 coding sequence is TGTGCCAGTAGGCCGACAGGGGGCGAAGTTGAAAAACTGTTTTTT.

The V gene is TRBV11-2, the J gene TRBJ1-4; no clear D. CDR3 length: 17 residues. Germline lookup yields CDR1 SGHAT and CDR2 FQNNGV. The germline V and J ends were trimmed by 1 base and 7 bases, with 19 bases remaining between them. The CDR3 loop reads CASSLGAASIATEKLFF. CDR3 sequence (DNA): TGTGCCAGCAGCTTAGGGGCGGCGTCCATAGCGACTGAAAAACTGTTTTTT.

The rearrangement joins TRBV28 to TRBJ2-2; 7 bases line up with TRBD2. The CDR3 covers 15 residues. Germline CDR1 reads MDHEN; CDR2 reads SYDVKM. With V trimmed by 8 bases and J by 8 bases, 14 bases remained unmatched. CDR3: CASLPGLGREGELFF. CDR3 in DNA: TGTGCCAGCCTACCGGGACTGGGGAGGGAGGGGGAGCTGTTTTTT.

The J gene is TRBJ1-4, the V gene TRBV30, with D maybe TRBD1 (6 bases). CDR1 and CDR2 (germline): GTSNPN, SVGIG (reference sequence). The germline V and J ends were trimmed by 4 bases and 7 bases, with 13 bases remaining between them. There are 13 residues in the CDR3. CDR3 protein: CAWTVQGGEKLFF. The CDR3, as DNA: TGTGCCTGGACCGTACAGGGCGGTGAAAAACTGTTTTTT.

This chain joins TRBV5-6 and TRBJ1-1, with no clear D. The CDR3 is 14 amino acids. Germline lookup yields CDR1 SGHDT and CDR2 YYEEEE. The ends were cut back, 4 bases at V and 5 bases at J, with 15 bases in the middle. The CDR3 sequence: CASSNFLGATEAFF. The DNA for the CDR3 is TGTGCCAGCAGCAACTTCTTGGGAGCAACTGAAGCTTTCTTT.

CDR3 protein: CAWTIGLDQPQHF. The CDR3 coding sequence is TGTGCCTGGACCATCGGTTTGGATCAGCCCCAGCATTTT. V usage is TRBV30 and J usage is TRBJ1-5, with no clear D. This CDR3 is 13 amino acids long. Germline V gene sequence: CDR1 GTSNPN, CDR2 SVGIG (reference sequence). Deletions cut 4 bases from V and 5 bases from J, with 12 bases between.

This chain uses TRBV5-1 with TRBJ1-4, with a possible D match to TRBD1 (5 bases). The V end lost 4 bases, the J end lost 0 bases, and 10 bases lay between the germline ends. The CDR3 has 15 amino acids. CDR1 and CDR2 (germline): SGHRS, YFSETQ. CDR3 DNA: TGCGCCAGCAGCCCGGACACAACAACTAATGAAAAACTGTTTTTT. This sequence encodes CASSPDTTTNEKLFF.

The chain combines TRBV10-2 with TRBJ2-1; 10 nucleotides line up with TRBD2. Germline V gene sequence: CDR1 WSHSY, CDR2 SAAADI. V was clipped by 10 bases and J by 4 bases; unmatched bases: 13. The CDR3 runs to 16 residues. The CDR3 protein is CATRGLAGDNYNEQFF. The CDR3 nucleotides are TGCGCCACCAGGGGGCTAGCGGGGGATAATTACAATGAGCAGTTCTTC.

The chain couples TRBV10-2 to TRBJ1-1, with D possibly TRBD1 on 6 matching bases. The CDR3 contains 15 residues. Trimming stripped 6 bases from V and 5 bases from J, with 19 bases between. Germline lookup yields CDR1 WSHSY and CDR2 SAAADI. The CDR3 DNA reads TGCGCCAGCAGAAGCACAGGGTTTTGGGGGACTGAAGCTTTCTTT. Protein sequence: CASRSTGFWGTEAFF.

This sequence joins TRBV5-1 and TRBJ2-1; 15 nucleotides align to TRBD2. The CDR3 runs to 16 residues. V lost 4 bases and J lost 4; bases outside the gene matches: 3. CDR1 is SGHRS and CDR2 is YFSETQ in the germline V gene. In DNA, the CDR3 is TGCGCCAGCAGCACCGGGACTAGCGGGGGGTACAATGAGCAGTTCTTC. This encodes CASSTGTSGGYNEQFF.

The genes are TRBV7-3 and TRBJ2-7; 7 bases map to TRBD2. Germline V gene data show CDR1 as SGHTA and CDR2 as FQGTGA. V lost 2 bases and J lost 0; bases outside the gene matches: 1. The CDR3 is 14 amino acids. The CDR3 reads CASSLGGDSYEQYF. The CDR3 DNA reads as TGTGCCAGCAGCTTAGGGGGGGACTCCTACGAGCAGTACTTC.

J is TRBJ2-5 and V is TRBV7-9, with 10 bases lining up with TRBD2. V trimming: 5 bases; J trimming: 5 bases; junction bases outside the gene matches: 2. Germline values: CDR1 SEHNR, CDR2 FQNEAQ (reference sequence). The CDR3 extends over 13 amino acids. The CDR3: CASSELAGETQYF. The CDR3 DNA is TGTGCCAGCAGCGAACTAGCGGGGGAGACCCAGTACTTC.

This sequence joins TRBV19 and TRBJ1-1; D gene unclear. V lost 3 bases and J 0 bases, leaving 8 bases between the germline ends. Germline loops: CDR1 LNHDA, CDR2 SQIVND (reference sequence). The CDR3 runs 14 residues. CDR3 in DNA: TGTGCCAGTAGTATGAGCGGGCTGAACACTGAAGCTTTCTTT. It specifies CASSMSGLNTEAFF.

The chain carries TRBV7-9 and TRBJ1-3, with D possibly TRBD1 on 5 matching bases. Trimming removed 4 bases from V and 0 bases from J, with 16 bases in between. The CDR3 is 17 amino acids. Germline V gene lookup returns CDR1 SEHNR and CDR2 FQNEAQ (reference sequence). The CDR3 sequence is CASSSAGRKSSGNTIYF. In DNA, the CDR3 is TGTGCCAGCAGCTCCGCGGGACGGAAGAGCTCTGGAAACACCATATATTTT.

The sample holds one count of this clone. The genes are TRBV5-1 and TRBJ2-3, with 7 positions matching TRBD2. The J segment lost 0 bases and the V segment lost 4 bases, leaving 5 bases of the junction unmatched. Germline CDR1 and CDR2: SGHRS and YFSETQ. The length of the CDR3 is 15 residues. The CDR3 DNA sequence: TGCGCCAGCAGCCGCGGGGGACCTAGCACAGATACGCAGTATTTT. Translation: CASSRGGPSTDTQYF.

This clone showed up just once. The chain carries TRBV5-1 and TRBJ1-4, with 7 bases that match TRBD1. Germline trimming cut 4 bases from V and 5 bases from J; bases unmatched to any gene: 8. CDR1 and CDR2 (germline): SGHRS, YFSETQ. The CDR3 totals 15 residues. This chain's CDR3 is CASSTQQGRNEKLFF. CDR3 sequence (DNA): TGCGCCAGCAGCACCCAACAGGGGCGGAATGAAAAACTGTTTTTT. Based on the CDR3 plus reference TRBV5-1 and TRBJ1-4, the full variable domain is KAGVTQTPRYLIKTRGQQVTLSCSPISGHRSVSWYQQTPGQGLQFLFEYFSETQRNKGNFPGRFSGRQFSNSRSEMNVSTLELGDSALYLCASSTQQGRNEKLFFGSGTQLSVL.

The J gene is TRBJ1-5, the V gene TRBV7-9; 10 bases map to TRBD1. CDR3 size: 16 residues. With 1 base clipped from V and 5 bases from J, the junction kept 5 bases outside the gene matches. Germline assignment: CDR1 SEHNR and CDR2 FQNEAQ (reference sequence). The DNA of the CDR3 is TGTGCCAGCAGCTTAGGGACAGGGGGTATAGATCAGCCCCAGCATTTT. This translates into CASSLGTGGIDQPQHF.

V is TRBV15 and J is TRBJ1-3; perhaps TRBD1 as D (6 bases). The CDR3 is made up of 15 amino acids. Germline-derived CDR1 and CDR2 are LNHNV and YYDKDF (reference sequence). Trimming stripped 0 bases from V and 4 bases from J, with 10 bases between. CDR3 residues: CATSRDLGAGNTIYF. Here the CDR3 DNA reads TGTGCCACCAGCAGAGATCTGGGGGCAGGAAACACCATATATTTT.

Only a few counts were recorded for this clone. V usage is TRBV11-3 and J usage is TRBJ2-7; a weak D match, TRBD2 (6 bases). The V and J ends lost 1 base and 6 bases respectively, with 10 bases between them. There are 13 residues in the CDR3. CDR1 is SGHNT and CDR2 is YENEEA in the germline V gene. The CDR3 nucleotides are TGTGCCAGCAGCTTAGGGAGGGTAGGCGAGCAGTACTTC. It yields the protein CASSLGRVGEQYF.

V is TRBV6-6 and J is TRBJ2-3, with a tentative D call TRBD2 (5 bases). Germline CDR1 reads MNHNY; CDR2 reads SVGAGI (reference sequence). The V gene lost 6 bases and the J gene lost 0 bases, with 13 bases spanning the gap. The CDR3 loop spans 15 amino acids. The CDR3 nucleotides are TGTGCCAGCAGGGCGCGAGCGGAAAGCACAGATACGCAGTATTTT. Its protein is CASRARAESTDTQYF.